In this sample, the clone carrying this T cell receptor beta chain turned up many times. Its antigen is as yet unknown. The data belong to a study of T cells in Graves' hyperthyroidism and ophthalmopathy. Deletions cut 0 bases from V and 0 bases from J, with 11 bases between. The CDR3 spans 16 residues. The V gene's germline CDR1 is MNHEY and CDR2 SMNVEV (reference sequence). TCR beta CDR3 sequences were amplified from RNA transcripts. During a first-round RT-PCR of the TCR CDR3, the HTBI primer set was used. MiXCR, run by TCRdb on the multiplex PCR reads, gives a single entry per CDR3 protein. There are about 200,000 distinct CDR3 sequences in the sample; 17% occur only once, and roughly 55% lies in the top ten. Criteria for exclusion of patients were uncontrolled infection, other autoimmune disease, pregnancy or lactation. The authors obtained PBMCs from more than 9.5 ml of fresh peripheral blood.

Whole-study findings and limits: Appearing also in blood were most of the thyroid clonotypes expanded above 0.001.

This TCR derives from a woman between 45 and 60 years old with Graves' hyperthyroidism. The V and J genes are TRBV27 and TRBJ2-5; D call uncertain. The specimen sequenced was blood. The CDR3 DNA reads TGTGCCAGCAGTTTATCCCTCGTGGCAGACCAAGAGACCCAGTACTTC. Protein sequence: CASSLSLVADQETQYF.